This T cell receptor (beta chain) is drawn from a study of T cells after yellow fever vaccination. Study results and caveats: Compared with primary, the secondary response was weaker and peaked at day 5, not 15. Once the booster was given, most primary-vaccination clones reappeared, at about 97% for CD4 and around 90% for CD8.

V dropped 3 bases and J dropped 4; count of bases not matched to a gene: 11. Germline CDR1 is LNHDA and CDR2 is SQIVND (reference sequence). CDR3 size: 16 residues. As for this clonotype: Its cognate antigen is unknown.

Making TCR cDNA involved 5'RACE template switching, which added UMIs and a universal primer site. TCRdb re-called the 5' RACE reads through MiXCR, storing one row per CDR3 protein. The sample shows around 350,000 distinct CDR3 sequences, roughly 10% of them seen only once. The sequencing used PBMCs, collected on the day of the first yellow fever vaccination. This TCR was recovered from a man in his late teens or twenties who received the YFV17D yellow fever vaccine. The chain carries TRBV19 and TRBJ1-2; 7 bases line up with TRBD1. Written as DNA, the CDR3 is TGTGCCAGTAGTATTTCCCCCGGGACAGCCTTCTATGGCTACACCTTC. It yields the protein CASSISPGTAFYGYTF.